Presented here are 10 T cell receptor beta chains from one specimen sequenced in a study of beta chain features in type 1 diabetes. Reverse transcription of all isolated RNA meant that expressed TCRB transcripts were sequenced. Method: immunoSEQ multiplex PCR; TCRdb's copy keeps in-frame clones and lacks some. The data contain over 150,000 clones, less than 9.5% of them singletons. The sample consisted of central memory CD4+ T cells from blood. These receptors originate from a young man in good health.

The gene calls are TRBV18 and TRBJ1-2, with a weak D call TRBD1 (6 bases). There are 12 residues in the CDR3. Germline V gene lookup returns CDR1 KGHSH and CDR2 LQKENI. V was cut by 3 bases and J by 7 bases, with 9 bases left in between. In nucleotides, the CDR3 is TGTGCCAGCTCACCGCTCAGGGGTGGCTACACCTTC. Translation: CASSPLRGGYTF.

This clone was counted only a few times. The gene calls are TRBV19 and TRBJ2-6; TRBD1 agrees at 7 bases. The CDR3 runs 17 residues. Trimming took 5 bases from V and 2 from J; bases not matched to a gene: 9. Germline values: CDR1 LNHDA, CDR2 SQIVND (reference sequence). In DNA, the CDR3 is TGTGCCAGTAGTGTTCGAAAAACAGGGGCTGGGGCCAACGTCCTGACTTTC. Translating gives CASSVRKTGAGANVLTF. The complete variable domain, with remaining parts taken from reference TRBV19 and TRBJ2-6, reads DGGITQSPKYLFRKEGQNVTLSCEQNLNHDAMYWYRQDPGQGLRLIYYSQIVNDFQKGDIAEGYSVSREKKESFPLTVTSAQKNPTAFYLCASSVRKTGAGANVLTFGAGSRLTVL.

This clone was picked up a small number of times. This chain links TRBV5-1 with TRBJ2-7; TRBD1 is a possible D gene (6 bases). V was clipped by 8 bases and J by 4 bases, with 13 bases between them. The germline CDR1 and CDR2 sequences are SGHRS and YFSETQ. This CDR3 has 12 amino acids. The CDR3, as DNA: TGCGCCAGTATCCTGGACAGTTACGAGCAGTACTTC. Protein sequence: CASILDSYEQYF.

This clone occurred a few times. The rearrangement joins TRBV11-2 to TRBJ2-7, with D uncertain. The CDR3 spans 14 residues. V was clipped by 5 bases and J by 7 bases, with 18 bases between them. Germline V gives CDR1 SGHAT, CDR2 FQNNGV. CDR3 DNA: TGTGCCAGCAGCCCTCGGCGTGGGTCAGGAGAGCAGTACTTC. Its translation: CASSPRRGSGEQYF. Full variable domain (remainder filled in from reference TRBV11-2 and TRBJ2-7): EAGVAQSPRYKIIEKRQSVAFWCNPISGHATLYWYQQILGQGPKLLIQFQNNGVVDDSQLPKDRFSAERLKGVDSTLKIQPAKLEDSAVYLCASSPRRGSGEQYFGPGTRLTVT.

This clone has just a few counts. Other DNA sequences in the sample encode the same CDR3. The chain recombines TRBV18 with TRBJ2-7; D is ambiguous. Germline CDR1 and CDR2: KGHSH and LQKENI. V was trimmed by 2 bases and J by 2 bases, leaving 7 bases between them. The CDR3 is 13 amino acids. This chain's CDR3 is CASSPAAAYEQYF. DNA for the CDR3: TGTGCCAGCTCACCAGCGGCAGCCTACGAGCAGTACTTC.

This clone was observed a handful of times. The chain links TRBV6-1 to TRBJ2-1; 8 bases match TRBD1. The CDR3 has 16 residues. CDR1 and CDR2 (germline): MNHNS, SASEGT. After removal of 2 bases from V and 8 bases from J, the junction contained 11 bases not matched to a gene. The CDR3 loop reads CASSEWGQVAGHEQFF. The CDR3 bases are TGTGCCAGCAGTGAATGGGGACAGGTTGCCGGGCATGAGCAGTTCTTC.

This clone was seen a few times. The V call is TRBV7-8, the J call TRBJ2-2; 9 positions agree with TRBD1. The ends lost 0 bases at V and 4 bases at J; junction bases unmatched: 0. The CDR3 extends over 15 amino acids. The germline V gene encodes CDR1 SGHVS and CDR2 FQNEAQ. CDR3 protein: CASSLATGGTGELFF. CDR3 in DNA: TGTGCCAGCAGCTTAGCGACAGGGGGCACCGGGGAGCTGTTTTTT.

This chain uses TRBV5-4 with TRBJ2-1; 8 nucleotides match TRBD2. This CDR3 contains 15 residues. Germline CDR1 and CDR2: SGHNT and YYREEE (reference sequence). The junction had 7 bases not matched to a gene; V was cut back by 3 bases and J by 5 bases. CDR3 sequence reads: CASSSGLARDNEQFF. CDR3 coding DNA: TGTGCCAGCAGCTCCGGACTAGCTAGGGACAATGAGCAGTTCTTC.

The V and J genes are TRBV5-1 and TRBJ2-3; 9 nucleotides agree with TRBD2. The V gene end was trimmed by 0 bases and the J gene end by 4 bases; junction bases not matched to a gene: 6. CDR3 length: 16 amino acids. Germline CDR1 reads SGHRS; CDR2 reads YFSETQ. In nucleotides, the CDR3 is TGCGCCAGCAGCTTGGGGATTGGCGGGAGGGCAGATACGCAGTATTTT. Translated: CASSLGIGGRADTQYF.

In this sample, this clone turned up many times. The chain carries TRBV7-9 and TRBJ2-5, with TRBD2 identical over 12 bases. CDR3 length equals 16 residues. V gave up 3 bases and J gave up 2 bases; unmatched junction bases: 4. The germline V gene encodes CDR1 SEHNR and CDR2 FQNEAQ (reference sequence). The CDR3 protein is CASSFLAGGFQETQYF. CDR3 in DNA: TGTGCCAGCAGCTTCCTAGCGGGAGGGTTTCAAGAGACCCAGTACTTC.